The source of this T cell receptor beta chain is a study of OX40 agonist ivuxolimab in advanced cancers. Study-wide context: The mean age was about 61 years, ranging from roughly 23 to 90, with 65% to 85% of participants male.

This CDR3 has 15 residues. V lost 2 bases, J lost 0 bases, and 5 bases lay in between. From germline, CDR1 is MNHEY and CDR2 SVGAGI. Data came from immunoSEQ multiplex PCR; TCRdb stores just in-frame clones and leaves some out. The sample lists roughly 58,000 clones; 80% to 90% were seen once. This TCR was recovered from an adult with an advanced solid tumor such as melanoma, head and neck, liver or kidney cancer. J is TRBJ2-6 and V is TRBV6-5; D not certain. The specimen comprised CD4+ or CD8+ T cells sorted from blood, sampled in a trial of the OX40 agonist ivuxolimab. The CDR3 spells CASSYVSSGANVLTF. The CDR3 region has the DNA TGTGCCAGCAGTTACGTCAGCTCTGGGGCCAACGTCCTGACTTTC.